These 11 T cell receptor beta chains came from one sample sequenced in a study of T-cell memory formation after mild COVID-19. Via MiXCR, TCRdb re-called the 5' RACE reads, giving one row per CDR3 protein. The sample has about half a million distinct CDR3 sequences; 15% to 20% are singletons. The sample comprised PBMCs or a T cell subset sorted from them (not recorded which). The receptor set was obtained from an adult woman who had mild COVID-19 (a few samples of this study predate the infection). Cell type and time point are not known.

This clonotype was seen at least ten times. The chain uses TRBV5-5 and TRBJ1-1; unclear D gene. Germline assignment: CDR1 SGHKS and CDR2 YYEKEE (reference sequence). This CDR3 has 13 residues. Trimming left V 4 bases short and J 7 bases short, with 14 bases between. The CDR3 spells CASSRTTGSEAFF. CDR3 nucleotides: TGTGCCAGCAGCCGTACGACCGGGAGTGAAGCTTTCTTT.

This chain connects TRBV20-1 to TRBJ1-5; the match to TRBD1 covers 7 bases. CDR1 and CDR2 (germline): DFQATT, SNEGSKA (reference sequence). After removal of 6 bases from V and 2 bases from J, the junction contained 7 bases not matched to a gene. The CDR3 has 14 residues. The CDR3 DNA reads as TGCAGTGCCACGGGACAGTATGGCAATCAGCCCCAGCATTTT. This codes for CSATGQYGNQPQHF.

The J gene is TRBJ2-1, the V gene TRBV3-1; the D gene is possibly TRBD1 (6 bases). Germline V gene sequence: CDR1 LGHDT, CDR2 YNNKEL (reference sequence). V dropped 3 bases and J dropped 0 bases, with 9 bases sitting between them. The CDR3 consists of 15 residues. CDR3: CASSHQGFSYNEQFF. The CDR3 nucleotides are TGTGCCAGCAGCCATCAGGGGTTCTCCTACAATGAGCAGTTCTTC.

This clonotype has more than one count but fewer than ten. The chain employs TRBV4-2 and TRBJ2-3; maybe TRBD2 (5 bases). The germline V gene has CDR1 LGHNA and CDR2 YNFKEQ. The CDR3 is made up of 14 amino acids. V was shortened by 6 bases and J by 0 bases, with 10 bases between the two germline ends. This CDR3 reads CASRVSASTDTQYF. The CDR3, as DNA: TGTGCCAGCAGGGTTAGCGCCAGCACAGATACGCAGTATTTT.

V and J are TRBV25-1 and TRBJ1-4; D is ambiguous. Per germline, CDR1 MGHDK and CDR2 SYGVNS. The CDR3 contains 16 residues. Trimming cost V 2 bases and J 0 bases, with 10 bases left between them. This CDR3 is CASSERTGATNEKLFF. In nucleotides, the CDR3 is TGTGCCAGCAGTGAAAGGACGGGAGCAACTAATGAAAAACTGTTTTTT.

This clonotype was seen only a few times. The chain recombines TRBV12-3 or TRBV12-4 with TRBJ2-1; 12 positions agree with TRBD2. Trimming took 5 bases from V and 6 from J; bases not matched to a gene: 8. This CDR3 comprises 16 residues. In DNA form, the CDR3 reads TGTGCCAGCAGTCCTCCGACTAGCGGGAGCTCCAATGAGCAGTTCTTC. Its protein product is CASSPPTSGSSNEQFF.

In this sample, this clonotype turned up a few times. The CDR3, as DNA: TGTGCCAGCTCACCCCAGCAAGTCGAGCAGTACTTC. Protein sequence: CASSPQQVEQYF. The chain uses TRBV18 and TRBJ2-7; unclear D gene. V lost 3 bases to trimming and J lost 6 bases, with 9 bases between them. Germline assignment: CDR1 KGHSH and CDR2 LQKENI. The CDR3 consists of 12 residues.

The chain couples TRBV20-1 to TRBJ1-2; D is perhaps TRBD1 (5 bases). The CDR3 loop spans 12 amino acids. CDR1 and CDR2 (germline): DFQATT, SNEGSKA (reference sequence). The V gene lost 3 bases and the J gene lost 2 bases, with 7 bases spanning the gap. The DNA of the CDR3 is TGCAGTGCTAGGGGGGGGAACTATGGCTACACCTTC. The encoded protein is CSARGGNYGYTF.

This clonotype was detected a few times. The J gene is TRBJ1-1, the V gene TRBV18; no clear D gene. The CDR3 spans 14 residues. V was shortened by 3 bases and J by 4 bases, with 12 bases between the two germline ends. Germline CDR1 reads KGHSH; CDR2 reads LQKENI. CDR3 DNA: TGTGCCAGCTCACCGCGTGCTGGAGGCACTGAAGCTTTCTTT. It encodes CASSPRAGGTEAFF.

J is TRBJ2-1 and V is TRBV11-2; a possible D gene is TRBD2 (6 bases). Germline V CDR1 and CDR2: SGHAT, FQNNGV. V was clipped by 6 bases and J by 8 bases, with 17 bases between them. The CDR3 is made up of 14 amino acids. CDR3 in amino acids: CASRSQMAGYEQFF. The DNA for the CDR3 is TGTGCCAGCAGATCCCAGATGGCGGGGTATGAGCAGTTCTTC.

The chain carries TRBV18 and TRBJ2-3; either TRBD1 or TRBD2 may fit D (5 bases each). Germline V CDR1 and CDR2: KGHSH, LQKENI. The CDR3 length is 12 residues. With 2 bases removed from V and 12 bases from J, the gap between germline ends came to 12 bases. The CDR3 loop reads CASSPEMGEQYF. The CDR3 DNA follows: TGTGCCAGCTCACCAGAGATGGGGGAACAGTATTTT.